This paragraph covers one TCR beta chain sequence. This clonotype was observed at least ten times. Its antigen target is currently unknown. No much larger clone exists at a distance of one base, and base qualities are not known. In the ophthalmopathy patients, disease was moderately to severely active, with a Clinical Activity Score of 3 or more, a NOSPECS grade of 4 or more, and a duration of less than 3 months. Any patient with an uncontrolled infection, another autoimmune disease, pregnancy or lactation was excluded. Diagnoses were based on clinical symptoms, serum thyroxine and TRAb, thyroid ultrasound and orbital computed tomography. PBMCs were separated from roughly 9.3 ml of fresh peripheral blood using Ficoll-Paque density gradient centrifugation. Trizol reagent was used to extract total RNA, and RNA quality was then checked on an Agilent 2100 Bioanalyzer. This entry belongs to a study of T cells in Graves' hyperthyroidism and ophthalmopathy (dated by TCRdb to the late 2010s). In the study overall: Peripheral blood samples were taken at initial diagnosis, before any treatment was given. To identify TCR V-J signatures that set the groups apart, the researchers used a discovery cohort of approximately 98 patients, made up of about 44 with Graves' ophthalmopathy and 57 with stable Graves' hyperthyroidism. Once sampling was done, hyperthyroidism patients were given methimazole at a starting dose of 30 mg daily, whereas ophthalmopathy patients were given high-dose intravenous methylprednisolone. The paper reports TCR Vbeta CDR3 sequencing of fewer than 150 peripheral blood samples: under 45 ophthalmopathy, about 75 hyperthyroidism and 17 progressor patients. The study also compared thyroid tissue and blood T-cell repertoires from a handful of Graves' hyperthyroidism patients. Whether ophthalmopathy could be predicted prospectively was tested in an independent validation cohort made up of roughly 19 hyperthyroidism patients plus 17 patients who later progressed to ophthalmopathy. The 100 discovery patients were randomly split 7:3 into training and test sets.

Study-level results and caveats: Most expanded thyroid clonotypes (frequency above 0.001) were also found in blood, which suggests that blood repertoires may mirror thyroid immune responses. No statistical method was used to fix the sample size in advance, and group allocation was not hidden from the investigators. In validation, the model predicted progression to ophthalmopathy with approximately 70% sensitivity and roughly 75% specificity, a median of 6.5 months before onset. In cross-validation, a model built on a 13 V-J signature told ophthalmopathy apart from stable hyperthyroidism with under 90% sensitivity and about 81% specificity, and in testing the same model reached 80%/75%.

The TCR beta CDR3 regions were amplified from the RNA transcripts. The TCR CDR3 was subjected to a first round of RT-PCR using the HTBI primer set and the Qiagen OneStep RT-PCR kit. Libraries were constructed in a second round of multiplex PCR, after which size selection and purification were performed. Sequencing of the libraries was done on an Illumina HiSeq2000 using paired-end 100 bp reads. Regarding the original processing steps: SOAPnuke was used to process the raw data, removing reads that contained adapters or uncalled bases, had a mean Phred below 15, or lacked an exact match to the constant primer or identifier. COPE v1.2.5 was used to merge the high-quality paired reads, and each unique nucleotide sequence was defined as a clonotype. MiTCR v1.1 was used to align clonotypes to the IMGT TRBV, TRBD and TRBJ reference segments. Only V-J combinations with frequency above 0.0001, covering about 99% of repertoires, were analysed. A TCS score was defined as the ratio between F50 (clonal expansion) and ExV (chaos), using BLOSUM62-based TCRdist between CDR3 peptides within each V-J. Welch's t-statistics and random forest reduced around 520 V-J features to 10 to 15, which were used in a naive Bayes classifier (R e1071). In-frame beta chains were kept once TCRdb had trimmed the public reads at Q25 with fastp and called clones with MiXCR. Rows merge per CDR3 protein into single entries with the most common DNA and genes. The V and J calls were determined by TCRdb, not by the authors. Across this sample there are 350,000 or so distinct CDR3 sequences, with 15% to 20% seen only once. Around 16% of the sample lies in the top ten.

Sequencing was carried out using blood. The sequence was collected from a woman aged 40 to 50 with Graves' ophthalmopathy.

CDR3 reads: CASSLVTGPTAGELFF. In nucleotides, the sequence is TGTGCCAGCAGCTTAGTTACAGGCCCAACGGCCGGGGAGCTGTTTTTT. Rearrangement joined TRBV7-8 to TRBJ2-2; a tentative D match to TRBD1 spans 5 bases. V is clipped by 1 base and J by 6 bases, and the sequence between their germline boundaries is 15 bases long. The germline V gene gives CDR1 as SGHVS and CDR2 as FQNEAQ. The CDR3 has 16 amino acids, counting the end cysteine and phenylalanine. Of the read, only the CDR3 DNA is kept; its 48 bases are in frame from base 1.